The present T cell receptor beta chain was sequenced within a study of shared clonotypes between healthy human individuals. Background on the study: Samples came from a couple of female and a few male donors aged 18 to 49.

Profiled with immunoSEQ multiplex PCR; TCRdb holds only in-frame clones, not every one. The sample holds 950,000 to 1,100,000 clones, about four fifths seen once. From germline, CDR1 is SGHNT and CDR2 YYREEE (reference sequence). Trimming removed 4 bases from V and 1 base from J, with 15 bases in between. The length of the CDR3 is 15 residues. The sequence came from a man aged 18 to 30 in good health. Some clones in this sample may be carry-over from other donors' samples. The gene calls are TRBV5-4 and TRBJ2-7, with D possibly being TRBD1 (6 bases). The sequenced sample was memory CD4+ T cells from PBMCs. Stated subset: CD45RA-negative fraction. The CDR3 nucleotides read TGTGCCAGCAGCGGCCCCGGGACACTTTCCTACGAGCAGTACTTC. It specifies CASSGPGTLSYEQYF.